The next 8 T cell receptor beta chains were all read from a single sample in a study of blood T cell repertoires in COVID-19. Sequenced by immunoSEQ multiplex PCR; TCRdb stores in-frame clones only, minus some. The data show fewer than 450,000 clones, around 88% seen once. The sequenced material came from peripheral blood. The receptor set was obtained from a woman aged 45-65 years with COVID-19, enrolled during active disease.

This clone was counted between two and nine times. This sequence joins TRBV7-8 and TRBJ2-7; 9 nucleotides align to TRBD1. After removal of 5 bases from V and 6 bases from J, the junction contained 8 bases not matched to a gene. Germline values: CDR1 SGHVS, CDR2 FQNEAQ. CDR3 length: 14 residues. CDR3 region: CASSPRQGGSEQYF. CDR3 nucleotides: TGTGCCAGCAGCCCGAGACAGGGGGGGAGCGAGCAGTACTTC.

The chain has TRBV9 and TRBJ2-1, with D tentatively TRBD2 (6 bases). The germline V gene has CDR1 SGDLS and CDR2 YYNGEE. CDR3 length: 21 amino acids. The germline V and J ends were trimmed by 3 bases and 0 bases, with 28 bases remaining between them. The CDR3 protein is CASSEYPQTSAHHGSYNEQFF. The CDR3 nucleotides read TGTGCCAGCAGCGAGTATCCACAGACTAGTGCCCACCACGGCTCCTACAATGAGCAGTTCTTC.

This clone was seen only a few times. This chain joins TRBV28 and TRBJ1-5, with 9 bases matching TRBD1. CDR1 is MDHEN, CDR2 SYDVKM, per germline. CDR3 length: 14 residues. V shed 6 bases, J shed 7 bases, and the junction held 7 bases outside the gene matches. The CDR3 DNA follows: TGTGCCAGCAGCTTGGACAGGGGACGACAGCCCCAGCATTTT. This sequence encodes CASSLDRGRQPQHF.

This chain joins TRBV3-1 (or the pseudogene TRBV3-2) and TRBJ1-2, with TRBD1 identical over 7 bases. Germline V lookup: CDR1 LGHDT, CDR2 YNNKEL (reference sequence). Trimming removed 0 bases from V and 1 base from J; junction bases left unmatched: 8. The CDR3 consists of 17 residues. The CDR3 here is CASSQDLGTALNYGYTF. The CDR3 region has the DNA TGTGCCAGCAGCCAAGATTTAGGGACAGCCCTTAACTATGGCTACACCTTC.

The chain joins TRBV23-1 to TRBJ1-5; D perhaps matches TRBD1 (5 bases). TRBV23-1 has ORF status, its function being uncertain. The germline V and J ends were trimmed by 4 bases and 2 bases, with 15 bases remaining between them. The CDR3 consists of 16 residues. The CDR3 reads CASSLNPTGGNQPQHF. DNA for the CDR3: TGCGCCAGCAGTCTTAATCCCACGGGGGGCAATCAGCCCCAGCATTTT.

This clone was seen a handful of times. The chain links TRBV7-3 to TRBJ2-7, with TRBD1 as a possible D gene (7 bases). The germline gives CDR1 SGHTA, CDR2 FQGTGA. V lost 1 base to trimming and J lost 4 bases, with 14 bases between them. The CDR3 is 15 residues long. This chain's CDR3 is CASSLSGTAFYEQYF. Here the CDR3 DNA reads TGTGCCAGCAGCTTAAGCGGGACAGCCTTTTACGAGCAGTACTTC.

The rearrangement uses TRBV7-3 and TRBJ2-3, with D unresolved. The CDR3 consists of 14 residues. Germline CDR1 and CDR2: SGHTA and FQGTGA. V shed 3 bases and J shed 2 bases, with 9 bases lying between them. CDR3 nucleotides: TGTGCCAGCAGCTTTAGCCTGGACACAGATACGCAGTATTTT. It is translated as CASSFSLDTDTQYF.

This clone was counted a few times. V and J are TRBV13 and TRBJ1-5; D remains unclear. V was cut by 7 bases and J by 4 bases, with 17 bases left in between. This CDR3 has 15 amino acids. Germline CDR1 reads PRHDT; CDR2 reads FYEKMQ (reference sequence). The DNA for the CDR3 is TGTGCCAGCACGTTCGCGGGAGTTGGTAATCAGCCCCAGCATTTT. Its translation: CASTFAGVGNQPQHF.